A selection of T cell receptor beta chains follows, all from one sample in a study of regulatory T cells in long-lasting Graves disease. TCRdb used MiXCR to reprocess the multiplex PCR reads, holding one entry per CDR3 protein. The repertoire holds a few hundred thousand distinct CDR3 sequences, with more than 20% as singletons. Here the sequenced sample was peripheral blood mononuclear cells (PBMCs), taken when the disease was refractory, from a patient treated with antithyroid drugs. Receptors were obtained from a woman aged 40-49 years with Graves disease. Both conserved end residues are part of each CDR3. The D gene is left open where the match is weak. Only some rows state a clone size, as once, few, many or a class for expanded clones.

>many|TRBV29-1|TRBD2|TRBJ2-7
TGCAGCGCCCGTACCGGGACTAGCGGAGGGTACGAGCAGTACTTC
CSARTGTSGGYEQYF
>NA|TRBV6-2/TRBV6-3|TRBD2|TRBJ2-1
TGTGCCAGCACCCAGATAGGGACTAGGCGCAATGAGCAGTTCTTC
CASTQIGTRRNEQFF
>many|TRBV24-1|NA|TRBJ1-1
TGTGCCACCAGTGATGGTGTTCGCGCTGAAGCTTTCTTT
CATSDGVRAEAFF
>few|TRBV6-2/TRBV6-3|TRBD2|TRBJ2-7
TGTGCCAGCCGCCACCGACTAGCGGGAGAAAACGAGCAGTACTTC
CASRHRLAGENEQYF
>few|TRBV2|NA|TRBJ2-3
TGTGCCAGCACATGGACAGTCTCTAGCACAGATACGCAGTATTTT
CASTWTVSSTDTQYF
>many|TRBV28|NA|TRBJ1-2
TGTGCCAGCAGTTTACAGGGGATTGGAGGGTATGGCTACACCTTC
CASSLQGIGGYGYTF
>many|TRBV29-1|TRBD1|TRBJ1-1
TGCAGCGGGCAGGGGGGTACTGAAGCTTTCTTT
CSGQGGTEAFF
>many|TRBV5-1|NA|TRBJ2-7
TGCGCCAGCAGCTTGGACGCTGGTCAGTCCTACGAGCAGTACTTC
CASSLDAGQSYEQYF
>many|TRBV10-3|TRBD1|TRBJ2-7
TGTGCCATCAGTGAGTCCCGAGACAGGGTCTACGAGCAGTACTTC
CAISESRDRVYEQYF
>few|TRBV24-1|TRBD1|TRBJ1-5
TGTGCCACCAGTGATGCCGGGACAGGGGCAAGGCAGCCCCAGCATTTT
CATSDAGTGARQPQHF
>many|TRBV28|TRBD2|TRBJ2-7
TGTGCCAGCAGTGTGGCGGGAGGGCCGATTGAGCAGTACTTC
CASSVAGGPIEQYF
>many|TRBV6-1|TRBD2|TRBJ2-5
TGTGCCAGCAGTACTAGCGGGAGGGCCAGGGAGACCCAGTACTTC
CASSTSGRARETQYF
>NA|TRBV13|TRBD1|TRBJ2-7
TGTGCCAGCAGCTTAGGGACAGGGGGATTCTCCTACGAGCAGTACTTC
CASSLGTGGFSYEQYF
>few|TRBV3-1|NA|TRBJ1-3
TGTGCCAGCAGCCGCGAAAACACCATATATTTT
CASSRENTIYF
>NA|TRBV24-1|NA|TRBJ2-5
TGTGCCACCAGTGATTTTAGAAAGGGCCTCCTTGCAAAGACCCAGTACTTC
CATSDFRKGLLAKTQYF
>NA|TRBV28|NA|TRBJ2-1
TGTGCCAGCAGTTTCGGGAGCCCCCACTACAATGAGCAGTTCTTC
CASSFGSPHYNEQFF
>many|TRBV27|NA|TRBJ2-7
TGTGCCAGCAGTCAACGGACCCGGACGGAGCAGTACTTC
CASSQRTRTEQYF
>few|TRBV20-1|TRBD1|TRBJ1-3
TGCAGTGCTAGAGATCCAGGGGGCATCGGAAACACCATATATTTT
CSARDPGGIGNTIYF
>many|TRBV5-1|NA|TRBJ2-7
TGCGCCAGCAGCCCCGACAACAGCGACGAGCAGTACTTC
CASSPDNSDEQYF
>many|TRBV11-2|NA|TRBJ2-7
TGTGCCAGCAGCTTAGTGGTGTCGCGGGCGAGCTACGAGCAGTACTTC
CASSLVVSRASYEQYF
>NA|TRBV3-1|NA|TRBJ2-7
TGTGCCAGCAGCCAAGTTAAGGGAGCCGAGCAGTACTTC
CASSQVKGAEQYF
>once|TRBV5-1|TRBD2|TRBJ2-1
TGCGCCAGCAGCATCGGACTAGCGGGAGTTGGGGGCTACAATGAGCAGTTCTTC
CASSIGLAGVGGYNEQFF
>NA|TRBV20-1|NA|TRBJ2-3
TGCAGTGCTAGAGAGACCAACACAGATACGCAGTATTTT
CSARETNTDTQYF
>many|TRBV7-9|NA|TRBJ1-4
TGTGCCAGCAGCTTAGCCGGGACATGGAATGAAAAACTGTTTTTT
CASSLAGTWNEKLFF
>many|TRBV25-1|NA|TRBJ1-1
TGTGCCAGCAGTGAATTGTGGGCGGTGAACACTGAAGCTTTCTTT
CASSELWAVNTEAFF
>many|TRBV27|NA|TRBJ2-6
TGTGCCAGCAGGGCCCTCGACCCGGGGGCCAACGTCCTGACTTTC
CASRALDPGANVLTF
>many|TRBV12-3/TRBV12-4|NA|TRBJ2-7
TGTGCCAGCAGTCTACTCTACGAGCAGTACTTC
CASSLLYEQYF